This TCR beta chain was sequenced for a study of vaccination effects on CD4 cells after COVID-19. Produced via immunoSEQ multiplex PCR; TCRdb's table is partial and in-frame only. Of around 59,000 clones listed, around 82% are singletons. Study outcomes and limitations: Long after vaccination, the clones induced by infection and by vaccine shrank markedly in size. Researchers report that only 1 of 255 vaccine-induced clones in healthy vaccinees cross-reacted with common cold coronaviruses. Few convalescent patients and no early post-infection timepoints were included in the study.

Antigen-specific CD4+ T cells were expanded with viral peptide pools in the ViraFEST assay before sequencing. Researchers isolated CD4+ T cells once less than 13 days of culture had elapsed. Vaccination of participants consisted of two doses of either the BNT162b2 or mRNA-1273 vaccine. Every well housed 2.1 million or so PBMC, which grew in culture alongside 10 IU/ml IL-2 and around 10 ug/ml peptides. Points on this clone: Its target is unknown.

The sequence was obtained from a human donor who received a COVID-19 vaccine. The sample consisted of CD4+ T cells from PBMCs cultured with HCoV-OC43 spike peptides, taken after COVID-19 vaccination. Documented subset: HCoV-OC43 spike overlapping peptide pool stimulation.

CDR3 loop: CATSLPGGSTSNQPQHF. The CDR3 coding sequence is TGTGCCACCAGCCTTCCGGGGGGGTCCACTAGCAATCAGCCCCAGCATTTT. This rearrangement joins TRBV15 to TRBJ1-5; the D gene is possibly TRBD1 (5 bases). The CDR3 spans 17 residues. Trimming pared 5 bases from V and 0 bases from J, leaving 17 bases between. Looked up from germline, CDR1 is LNHNV and CDR2 is YYDKDF (reference sequence). Based on the CDR3 plus reference TRBV15 and TRBJ1-5, the full variable domain is DAMVIQNPRYQVTQFGKPVTLSCSQTLNHNVMYWYQQKSSQAPKLLFHYYDKDFNNEADTPDNFQSRRPNTSFCFLDIRSPGLGDTAMYLCATSLPGGSTSNQPQHFGDGTRLSIL.